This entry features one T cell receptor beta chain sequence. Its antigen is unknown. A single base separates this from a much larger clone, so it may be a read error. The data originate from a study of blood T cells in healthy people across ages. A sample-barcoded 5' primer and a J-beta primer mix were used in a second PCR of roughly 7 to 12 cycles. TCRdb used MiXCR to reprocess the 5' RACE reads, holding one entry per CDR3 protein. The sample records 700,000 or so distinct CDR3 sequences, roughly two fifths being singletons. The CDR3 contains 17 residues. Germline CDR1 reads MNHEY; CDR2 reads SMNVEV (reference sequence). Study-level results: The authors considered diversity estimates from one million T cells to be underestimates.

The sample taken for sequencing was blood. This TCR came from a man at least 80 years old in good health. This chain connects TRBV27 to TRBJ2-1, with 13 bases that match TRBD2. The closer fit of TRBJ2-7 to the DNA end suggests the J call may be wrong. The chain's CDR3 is CASSLGTSGASYNEQYF. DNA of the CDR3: TGTGCCAGCAGTTTAGGGACTAGCGGGGCTTCCTACAATGAGCAGTACTTC.